These 19 T cell receptor beta chains originate from one sample sequenced in a study of CD8 T cells in ankylosing spondylitis. Study-level findings and limits: Made up of under ten highly homologous variants, a TCR beta motif appeared characteristic of ankylosing spondylitis blood.

MiXCR, run by TCRdb on the 5' RACE reads, gives a single entry per CDR3 protein. The table shows about 220,000 distinct CDR3 sequences, with around 7.9% occurring only once. Antigen specificity for these receptors is unknown. The source material was blood, either unsorted or a sorted T cell fraction (not recorded which). All receptors derive from a male donor with ankylosing spondylitis.

This clonotype has at least ten counts. The chain links TRBV7-9 to TRBJ2-5, with D perhaps matching TRBD1 (6 bases). CDR3 size: 15 residues. V was pared by 5 bases and J by 2 bases, with 15 bases between. The germline V gene has CDR1 SEHNR and CDR2 FQNEAQ (reference sequence). The CDR3 spells CASSPRTVPQETQYF. The CDR3 DNA sequence: TGTGCCAGCAGCCCGAGGACAGTCCCACAAGAGACCCAGTACTTC.

The table lists this clonotype with many counts. The chain employs TRBV18 and TRBJ1-1, with a possible D match to TRBD1 (5 bases). Trimming took off 8 bases at V and 11 bases at J, with 24 bases between the two ends. The CDR3 is 14 amino acids. Germline values: CDR1 KGHSH, CDR2 LQKENI. The CDR3 loop is CASRYRNPVDEAFF. DNA for the CDR3: TGTGCCAGCCGCTACAGGAACCCGGTAGATGAGGCTTTCTTT.

This clonotype was picked up many times. The rearrangement links TRBV20-1 to TRBJ2-1; 8 nucleotides align to TRBD2. The CDR3 is 14 residues long. CDR1 is DFQATT and CDR2 is SNEGSKA in the germline V gene (reference sequence). V lost 0 bases, J lost 4 bases, and 2 bases stayed unmatched. CDR3 DNA sequence: TGCAGTGCTAGAGAGCGGGGGGAATACAATGAGCAGTTCTTC. Translated, it gives CSARERGEYNEQFF.

This clonotype appeared a few times. V gene TRBV7-6 combines with J gene TRBJ1-1; 8 bases are shared with TRBD1. V was clipped by 3 bases and J by 4 bases; unmatched bases: 4. This CDR3 is built from 14 residues. Germline V gives CDR1 SGHVS, CDR2 FNYEAQ. CDR3 sequence: CASSLAGGPTEAFF. The DNA of the CDR3 is TGTGCCAGCAGCTTGGCAGGGGGCCCCACTGAAGCTTTCTTT.

CDR3 residues: CASSLPHNLDRGDPYEQYF. The DNA of the CDR3 is TGTGCCAGCAGCTTACCCCACAACTTAGACAGGGGCGATCCCTACGAGCAGTACTTC. The chain combines TRBV11-2 with TRBJ2-7; 8 bases are shared with TRBD1. Germline trimming cut 2 bases from V and 2 bases from J; bases unmatched to any gene: 17. The CDR3 is 19 amino acids. CDR1 and CDR2 from the germline V gene are SGHAT and FQNNGV.

A remark on this clonotype: With a much larger clone just one base away, this may be a read error. The V call is TRBV15, the J call TRBJ2-2; 8 nucleotides agree with TRBD2. The CDR3 sequence is 16 residues long. Germline V gives CDR1 LNHNV, CDR2 YYDKDF (reference sequence). With 0 bases clipped from V and 4 bases from J, the junction kept 4 bases outside the gene matches. The CDR3 DNA reads TGTGCCACCAGCAGAGAAACTAGCGGTAGCACCGGGGAGCTGTTTTTT. As protein: CATSRETSGSTGELFF.

At least ten counts were recorded for this clonotype. The chain carries TRBV6-5 and TRBJ2-7, with D perhaps TRBD1 (6 bases). V lost 2 bases to trimming and J lost 4 bases, with 21 bases between them. Germline CDR1 and CDR2: MNHEY and SVGAGI. This CDR3 spans 17 amino acids. The DNA for the CDR3 is TGTGCCAGCAGTTACCCCACCAAACAGGGCGCTGAGTACGAGCAGTACTTC. Translating gives CASSYPTKQGAEYEQYF.

This clonotype was found many times. The CDR3 region is CASSLAGDQPQHF. CDR3 DNA sequence: TGTGCCAGCAGCTTGGCCGGGGATCAGCCCCAGCATTTT. The chain couples TRBV5-6 to TRBJ1-5; no reliable D call. The CDR3 is made up of 13 amino acids. CDR1 is SGHDT and CDR2 is YYEEEE in the germline V gene. The germline V and J ends were trimmed by 0 bases and 5 bases, with 6 bases remaining between them.

This clonotype was seen at least ten times. V usage is TRBV12-5 and J usage is TRBJ1-1, with a weak D call TRBD1 (5 bases). Germline loops: CDR1 LGHNT, CDR2 FRNRAP. Trimming left V 4 bases short and J 5 bases short, with 8 bases between. There are 12 residues in the CDR3. The CDR3 DNA reads TGTGCTAGTGGTTCCGGGACGACTGAAGCTTTCTTT. Translated: CASGSGTTEAFF. Looking up the rest from reference TRBV12-5 and TRBJ1-1 gives the full variable domain: DARVTQTPRHKVTEMGQEVTMRCQPILGHNTVFWYRQTMMQGLELLAYFRNRAPLDDSGMPKDRFSAEMPDATLATLKIQPSEPRDSAVYFCASGSGTTEAFFGQGTRLTVV.

This clonotype was detected many times. V usage is TRBV7-9 and J usage is TRBJ2-2, with TRBD1 matching 7 bases. With V trimmed by 5 bases and J by 7 bases, 10 bases remained unmatched. CDR3 length: 15 amino acids. Germline V gene sequence: CDR1 SEHNR, CDR2 FQNEAQ (reference sequence). This CDR3 reads CASSEKDRSRGELFF. CDR3 DNA: TGTGCCAGCAGCGAGAAGGACAGGTCTCGCGGGGAGCTGTTTTTT.

In its sample, this clonotype was seen many times. The CDR3 nucleotides read TGCAGCGTCCGGGACAGACACACAGATACGCAGTATTTT. Residues: CSVRDRHTDTQYF. This chain uses TRBV29-1 with TRBJ2-3; the match to TRBD1 covers 7 bases. Germline lookup yields CDR1 SQVTM and CDR2 ANQGSEA. The CDR3 loop spans 13 amino acids. The ends lost 6 bases at V and 2 bases at J; junction bases unmatched: 5.

This clonotype was recorded many times. V gene TRBV9 combines with J gene TRBJ2-1; 10 positions match TRBD2. The germline CDR1 and CDR2 sequences are SGDLS and YYNGEE. V lost 0 bases and J lost 0; bases outside the gene matches: 9. This CDR3 comprises 19 residues. The CDR3 spells CASSVAVAGGPSSYNEQFF. The DNA for the CDR3 is TGTGCCAGCAGCGTAGCGGTAGCGGGAGGCCCAAGCTCCTACAATGAGCAGTTCTTC. The entire variable domain, with the rest obtained from reference TRBV9 and TRBJ2-1, is as follows: DSGVTQTPKHLITATGQRVTLRCSPRSGDLSVYWYQQSLDQGLQFLIQYYNGEERAKGNILERFSAQQFPDLHSELNLSSLELGDSALYFCASSVAVAGGPSSYNEQFFGPGTRLTVL.

This clonotype was seen ten or more times. The chain is built from TRBV7-9 and TRBJ2-7, with TRBD2 matching 14 bases. The junction had 4 bases not matched to a gene; V was cut back by 5 bases and J by 4 bases. CDR3 size: 15 residues. Germline V gene data show CDR1 as SEHNR and CDR2 as FQNEAQ (reference sequence). The CDR3 DNA follows: TGTGCCAGCAGCGGGACTAGCGGGAGTGGTTACGAGCAGTACTTC. Encoded protein: CASSGTSGSGYEQYF.

This chain links TRBV29-1 with TRBJ1-1, with unresolved D. The CDR3 has 12 amino acids. Germline V gives CDR1 SQVTM, CDR2 ANQGSEA. V was cut by 4 bases and J by 7 bases, with 13 bases left in between. The CDR3 nucleotides are TGCAGCGTTGGGTCCCGAGGATATGAAGCTTTCTTT. This encodes CSVGSRGYEAFF.

This clonotype was counted many times. The genes are TRBV6-2 or TRBV6-3 and TRBJ2-2, with TRBD1 identical over 8 bases. With 2 bases clipped from V and 6 bases from J, the junction kept 8 bases outside the gene matches. Germline CDR1 reads MNHEY; CDR2 reads SVGEGT. The CDR3 spans 16 residues. CDR3 nucleotides: TGTGCCAGCAGTTACCAAGCAGGGGGCAAGGCCGGGGAGCTGTTTTTT. It codes for CASSYQAGGKAGELFF.

Ten or more counts support this clonotype. The chain joins TRBV4-1 to TRBJ2-7; TRBD1 matches 9 bases. V shed 5 bases, J shed 4 bases, and the junction held 6 bases outside the gene matches. CDR1 is MGHRA, CDR2 YSYEKL, per germline. The CDR3 has 14 residues. CDR3 sequence reads: CASSTGTGLYEQYF. CDR3 coding DNA: TGCGCCAGCAGCACCGGGACAGGGCTATACGAGCAGTACTTC.

The chain joins TRBV5-1 to TRBJ2-1; the match to TRBD1 covers 10 bases. V lost 5 bases to trimming and J lost 9 bases; unmatched junction nucleotides: 8. Germline V gene sequence: CDR1 SGHRS, CDR2 YFSETQ. The CDR3 has 14 residues. The CDR3 nucleotides read TGCGCCAGCAGACCGGACAGGGGGTTGGGTGAGCAGTTCTTC. Its translation is CASRPDRGLGEQFF. The variable domain in full, with the rest retrieved from reference TRBV5-1 and TRBJ2-1, is KAGVTQTPRYLIKTRGQQVTLSCSPISGHRSVSWYQQTPGQGLQFLFEYFSETQRNKGNFPGRFSGRQFSNSRSEMNVSTLELGDSALYLCASRPDRGLGEQFFGPGTRLTVL.

Only a few counts were recorded for this clonotype. The rearrangement uses TRBV5-4 and TRBJ2-6, with D unresolved. Per germline, CDR1 SGHNT and CDR2 YYREEE (reference sequence). V was shortened by 0 bases and J by 4 bases, with 8 bases between the two germline ends. CDR3 length: 15 residues. CDR3 amino acids: CASSLERSGANVLTF. CDR3 DNA: TGTGCCAGCAGCTTGGAAAGATCCGGGGCCAACGTCCTGACTTTC. Together with reference TRBV5-4 and TRBJ2-6, the CDR3 gives the full variable domain: ETGVTQSPTHLIKTRGQQVTLRCSSQSGHNTVSWYQQALGQGPQFIFQYYREEENGRGNFPPRFSGLQFPNYSSELNVNALELDDSALYLCASSLERSGANVLTFGAGSRLTVL.

Comment on this clonotype: A read error may explain this, as a much larger clone is one base away. The chain employs TRBV28 and TRBJ1-2; D perhaps matches TRBD1 (6 bases). V gave up 6 bases and J gave up 6 bases, with 17 bases separating them. The length of the CDR3 is 14 residues. Germline V gene sequence: CDR1 MDHEN, CDR2 SYDVKM. The CDR3 DNA follows: TGTGCCAGCAGCGGAGGACCGGGGGCCAATGGCTACACCTTC. Its protein product is CASSGGPGANGYTF.